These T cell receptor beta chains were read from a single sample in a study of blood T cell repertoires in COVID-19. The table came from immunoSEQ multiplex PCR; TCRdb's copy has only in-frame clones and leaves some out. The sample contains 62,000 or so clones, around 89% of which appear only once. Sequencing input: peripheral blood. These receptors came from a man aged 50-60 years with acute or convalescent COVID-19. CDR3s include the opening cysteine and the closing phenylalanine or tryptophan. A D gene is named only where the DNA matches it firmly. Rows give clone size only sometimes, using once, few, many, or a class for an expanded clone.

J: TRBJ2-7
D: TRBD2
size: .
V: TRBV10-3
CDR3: CAISEGLAGYEQYF
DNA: TGTGCCATCAGCGAGGGGCTAGCGGGGTACGAGCAGTACTTC

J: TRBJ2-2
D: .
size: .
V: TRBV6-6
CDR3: CASSYGTPPNTGELFF
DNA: TGTGCCAGCAGTTACGGGACACCTCCGAACACCGGGGAGCTGTTTTTT

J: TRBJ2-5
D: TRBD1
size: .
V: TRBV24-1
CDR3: CATQDRRQETQYF
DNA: TGTGCCACCCAGGACAGGAGACAAGAGACCCAGTACTTC

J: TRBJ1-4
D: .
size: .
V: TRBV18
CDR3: CASSTAGGGGEKLFF
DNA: TGTGCCAGCTCAACGGCAGGAGGAGGTGGTGAAAAACTGTTTTTT

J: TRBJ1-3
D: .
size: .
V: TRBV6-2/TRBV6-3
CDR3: CASSYRSTGTIYF
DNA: TGTGCCAGCAGTTACCGATCGACGGGTACCATATATTTT

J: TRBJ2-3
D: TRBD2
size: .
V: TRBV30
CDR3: CACLSGRLSTDTQYF
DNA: TGTGCCTGTCTTAGCGGGAGGCTTAGCACAGATACGCAGTATTTT

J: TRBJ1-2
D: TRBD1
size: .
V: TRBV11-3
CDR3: CASSFRTGNYGYTF
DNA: TGTGCCAGCAGCTTCCGGACAGGGAACTATGGCTACACCTTC

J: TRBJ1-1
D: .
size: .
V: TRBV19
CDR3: CASNLQSKMNTEAFF
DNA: TGTGCCAGTAATTTGCAGTCAAAGATGAACACTGAAGCTTTCTTT

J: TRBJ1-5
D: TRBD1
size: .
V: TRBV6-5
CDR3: CASRSRQGDQPQHF
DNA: TGTGCCAGCAGATCTCGACAGGGCGACCAGCCCCAGCATTTT

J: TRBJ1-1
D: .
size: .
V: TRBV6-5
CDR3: CASTRGTEAFF
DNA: TGTGCCAGCACCCGGGGCACTGAAGCTTTCTTT

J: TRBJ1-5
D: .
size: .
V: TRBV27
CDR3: CASSLRGEGGPQHF
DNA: TGTGCCAGCAGTTTACGCGGGGAGGGTGGGCCCCAGCATTTT

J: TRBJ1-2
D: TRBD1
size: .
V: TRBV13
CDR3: CASTYSDRDYGYTF
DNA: TGTGCCAGCACCTATTCCGACAGGGACTATGGCTACACCTTC

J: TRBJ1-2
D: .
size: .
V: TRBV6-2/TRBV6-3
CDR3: CASSYRGSLGYTF
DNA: TGTGCCAGCAGTTACCGGGGTAGTCTTGGCTACACCTTC

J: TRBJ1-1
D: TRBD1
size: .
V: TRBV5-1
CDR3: CASSKTGGMNTEAFF
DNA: TGCGCCAGCAGCAAAACAGGGGGTATGAACACTGAAGCTTTCTTT

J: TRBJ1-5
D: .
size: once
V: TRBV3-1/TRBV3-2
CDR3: CASSQGIQGNQPQHF
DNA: TGTGCCAGCAGCCAAGGCATCCAGGGGAATCAGCCCCAGCATTTT

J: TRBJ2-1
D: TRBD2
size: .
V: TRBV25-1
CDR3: CASSEYGGRADEQFF
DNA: TGTGCCAGCAGTGAATATGGCGGGAGGGCGGATGAGCAGTTCTTC

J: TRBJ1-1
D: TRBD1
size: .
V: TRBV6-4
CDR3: CASSRDRGDEAFF
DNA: TGTGCCAGCAGCCGGGACAGGGGGGACGAAGCTTTCTTT

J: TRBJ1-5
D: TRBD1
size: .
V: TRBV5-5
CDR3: CASSLRTGDQPQHF
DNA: TGTGCCAGCAGCTTAAGGACAGGGGATCAGCCCCAGCATTTT

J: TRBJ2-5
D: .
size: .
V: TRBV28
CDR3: CASTLPGGETQYF
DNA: TGTGCCAGCACCCTCCCCGGTGGTGAGACCCAGTACTTC

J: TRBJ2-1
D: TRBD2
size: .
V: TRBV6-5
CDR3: CASSSTGLANNEQFF
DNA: TGTGCCAGCAGTTCAACCGGACTAGCGAATAATGAGCAGTTCTTC

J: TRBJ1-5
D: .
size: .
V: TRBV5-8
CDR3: CASSGPTGHVQPQHF
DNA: TGTGCCAGCAGCGGTCCTACAGGGCACGTTCAGCCCCAGCATTTT

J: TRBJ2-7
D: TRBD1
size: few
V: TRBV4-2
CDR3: CASSQATGPYEQYF
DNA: TGTGCCAGCAGCCAAGCGACAGGGCCCTACGAGCAGTACTTC

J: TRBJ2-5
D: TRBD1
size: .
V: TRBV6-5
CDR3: CASATGAETQYF
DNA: TGTGCCAGCGCCACAGGGGCAGAGACCCAGTACTTC

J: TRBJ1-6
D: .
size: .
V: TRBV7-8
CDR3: CASSFTQGSYNSPLHF
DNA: TGTGCCAGCAGCTTTACGCAGGGCAGTTATAATTCACCCCTCCACTTT

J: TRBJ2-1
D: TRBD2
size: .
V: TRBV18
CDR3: CASSPRSGLAVYEQFF
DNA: TGTGCCAGCTCACCAAGATCGGGACTAGCGGTTTATGAGCAGTTCTTC

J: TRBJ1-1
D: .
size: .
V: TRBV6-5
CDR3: CASSYSGGNTEAFF
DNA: TGTGCCAGCAGTTACTCTGGGGGCAACACTGAAGCTTTCTTT

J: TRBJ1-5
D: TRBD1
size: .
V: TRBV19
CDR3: CASSIRHNRGDQPQHF
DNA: TGTGCCAGTAGTATCCGCCATAACAGGGGTGATCAGCCCCAGCATTTT

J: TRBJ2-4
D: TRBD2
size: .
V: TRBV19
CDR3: CASSIGERWSGSLAKNIQYF
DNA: TGTGCCAGTAGTATAGGGGAAAGGTGGAGCGGGAGTTTAGCCAAAAACATTCAGTACTTC

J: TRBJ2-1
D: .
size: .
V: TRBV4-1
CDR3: CASSQDVTSEQFF
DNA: TGCGCCAGCAGCCAAGATGTTACTTCTGAGCAGTTCTTC

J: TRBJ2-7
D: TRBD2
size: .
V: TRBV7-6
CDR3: CASSRDAGGPYEQYF
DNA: TGTGCCAGCAGCCGAGACGCGGGAGGGCCATACGAGCAGTACTTC

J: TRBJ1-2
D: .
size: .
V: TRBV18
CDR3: CASSPPAANYGYTF
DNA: TGTGCCAGCTCACCACCGGCAGCTAACTATGGCTACACCTTC

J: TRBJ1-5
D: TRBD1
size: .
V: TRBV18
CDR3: CASSPPGPGDRDKGPQHF
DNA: TGTGCCAGCTCACCACCGGGGCCCGGGGACAGGGATAAGGGGCCCCAGCATTTT

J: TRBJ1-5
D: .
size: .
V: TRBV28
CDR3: CASSSPQGWSQPQHF
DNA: TGTGCCAGCAGTTCTCCACAGGGATGGAGTCAGCCCCAGCATTTT

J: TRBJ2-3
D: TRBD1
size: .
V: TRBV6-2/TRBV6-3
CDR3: CASSYWGQPRTDTQYF
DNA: TGTGCCAGCAGTTACTGGGGACAGCCTCGCACAGATACGCAGTATTTT

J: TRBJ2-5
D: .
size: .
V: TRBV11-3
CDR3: CASSPPGGGAWETQYF
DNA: TGTGCCAGCAGCCCCCCGGGAGGGGGCGCGTGGGAGACCCAGTACTTC

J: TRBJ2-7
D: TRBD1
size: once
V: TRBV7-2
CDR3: CASSRDRGSEQYF
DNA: TGTGCCAGCAGTCGGGACAGGGGAAGCGAGCAGTACTTC

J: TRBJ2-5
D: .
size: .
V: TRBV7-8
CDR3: CASSLAELAYPTGTQYF
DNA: TGTGCCAGCAGCTTAGCAGAACTAGCCTACCCCACAGGGACCCAGTACTTC

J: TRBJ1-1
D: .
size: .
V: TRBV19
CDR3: CACRTANTEAFF
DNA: TGTGCTTGCCGGACAGCGAACACTGAAGCTTTCTTT

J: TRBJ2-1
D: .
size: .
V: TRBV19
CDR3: CASSMSDSSYNEQFF
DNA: TGTGCCAGTAGTATGAGCGATAGCTCCTACAATGAGCAGTTCTTC

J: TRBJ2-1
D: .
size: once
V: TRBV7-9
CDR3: CASSPGAGLTYNEQFF
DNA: TGTGCCAGCAGCCCAGGCGCGGGCCTTACCTACAATGAGCAGTTCTTC

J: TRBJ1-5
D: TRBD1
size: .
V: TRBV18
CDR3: CASSAGQGEQPQHF
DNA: TGTGCCAGCTCAGCCGGACAGGGTGAACAGCCCCAGCATTTT